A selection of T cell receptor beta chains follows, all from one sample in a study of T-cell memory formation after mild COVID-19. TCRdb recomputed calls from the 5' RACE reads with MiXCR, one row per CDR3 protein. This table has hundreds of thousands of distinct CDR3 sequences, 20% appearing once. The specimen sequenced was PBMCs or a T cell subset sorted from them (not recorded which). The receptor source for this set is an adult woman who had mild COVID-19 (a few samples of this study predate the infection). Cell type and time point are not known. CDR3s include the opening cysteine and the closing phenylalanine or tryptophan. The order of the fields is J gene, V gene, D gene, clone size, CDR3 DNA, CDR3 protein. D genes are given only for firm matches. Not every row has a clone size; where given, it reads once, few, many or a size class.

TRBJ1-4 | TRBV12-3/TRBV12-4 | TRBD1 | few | TGTGCCAGCAGCCGGACAGGGGGGAGTGAAAAACTGTTTTTT | CASSRTGGSEKLFF
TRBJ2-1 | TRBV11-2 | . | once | TGTGCCAGCAGCTTAGTAGGCTTTGGACAGAGAAATGAGCAGTTCTTC | CASSLVGFGQRNEQFF
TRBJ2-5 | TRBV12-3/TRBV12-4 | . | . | TGTGCCAGCACCCGGGGGGCACCCCGAGAGACCCAGTACTTC | CASTRGAPRETQYF
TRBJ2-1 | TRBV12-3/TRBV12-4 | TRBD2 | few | TGTGCCAGCAGGAAGCGGGGGGGCGGGAATGAGCAGTTCTTC | CASRKRGGGNEQFF
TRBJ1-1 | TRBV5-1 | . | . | TGCGCCAGCAGCTTCGGCCATATGGGGGGCACTGAAGCTTTCTTT | CASSFGHMGGTEAFF
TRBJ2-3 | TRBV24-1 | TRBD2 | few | TGTGCCACCAGCTCAGTCCCGGGAACTAGCGCCGGCACAGATACGCAGTATTTT | CATSSVPGTSAGTDTQYF
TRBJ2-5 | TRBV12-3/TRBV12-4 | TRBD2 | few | TGTGCCAGCAGTCCTTGGACTAGCGGGAGTGGTGAGACCCAGTACTTC | CASSPWTSGSGETQYF
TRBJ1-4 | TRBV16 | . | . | TGTGCCAGCAGCCCCACCTCGGCTAATGAAAAACTGTTTTTT | CASSPTSANEKLFF
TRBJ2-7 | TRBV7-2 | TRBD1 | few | TGTGCCAGCAGCTTAGCCGGGACAGGGGGCGGTTACGAGCAGTACTTC | CASSLAGTGGGYEQYF
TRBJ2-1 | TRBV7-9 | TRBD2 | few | TGTGCCAGCAGCACAACCCAGGCTAGCGGGGGAACCTCAGGGCAGTTCTTC | CASSTTQASGGTSGQFF
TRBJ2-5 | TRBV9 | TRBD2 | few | TGTGCCAGCAGCGTGGGGCTAGCGGGCTTGGAGGAGACCCAGTACTTC | CASSVGLAGLEETQYF
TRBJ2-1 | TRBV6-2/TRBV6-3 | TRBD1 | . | TGTGCCAGCACGGACAGGGCCCCATACAATGAGCAGTTCTTC | CASTDRAPYNEQFF
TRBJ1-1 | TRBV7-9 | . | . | TGTGCCAGCAGCTTGGGCTCAAGAATAGGCACTGAAGCTTTCTTT | CASSLGSRIGTEAFF
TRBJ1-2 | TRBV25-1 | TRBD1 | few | TGTGCCAGCAGTCCCAATGAGGGGACAGGGGACTATGGCTACACCTTC | CASSPNEGTGDYGYTF
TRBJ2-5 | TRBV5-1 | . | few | TGCGCCAGCAGCTTGTTCAGGGCTCCTCAAGAGACCCAGTACTTC | CASSLFRAPQETQYF
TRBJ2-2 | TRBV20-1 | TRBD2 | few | TGCAGTGCTAGACGAGCGGGAGATTTCACCGGGGAGCTGTTTTTT | CSARRAGDFTGELFF
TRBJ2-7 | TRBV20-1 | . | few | TGCAGTGCTCCCAGACGTTCCTACGAGCAGTACTTC | CSAPRRSYEQYF
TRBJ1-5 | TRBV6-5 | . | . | TGTGCCAGCAGCTCAATCCGGGGCCAGCCCCAGCATTTT | CASSSIRGQPQHF
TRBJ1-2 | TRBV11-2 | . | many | TGTGCCAGCAGCCCCCACCGGCAAACACCTGTTGGCTACACCTTC | CASSPHRQTPVGYTF
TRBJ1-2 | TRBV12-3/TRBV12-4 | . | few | TGTGCCAGCAGTTTAGAGGAGAGGTTTGGGTACACCTTC | CASSLEERFGYTF
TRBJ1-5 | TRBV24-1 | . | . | TGTGCCACCTCGGGGAGGGCTAACAATCAGCCCCAGCATTTT | CATSGRANNQPQHF
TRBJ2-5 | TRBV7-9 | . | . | TGTGCCAGCAGCGAAGAGAGAACCCAGTACTTC | CASSEERTQYF
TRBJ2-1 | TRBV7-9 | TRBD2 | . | TGTGCCAGCAGCTTATATAGTAGCGGGTACAATGAGCAGTTCTTC | CASSLYSSGYNEQFF
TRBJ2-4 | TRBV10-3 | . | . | TGTGCCATCAGTGAAACCCCAGGGGATGACAAAAACATTCAGTACTTC | CAISETPGDDKNIQYF
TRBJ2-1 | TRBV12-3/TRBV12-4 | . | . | TGTGCCAGCATAAAAGGGGGGGGGCCATACAATGAGCAGTTCTTC | CASIKGGGPYNEQFF